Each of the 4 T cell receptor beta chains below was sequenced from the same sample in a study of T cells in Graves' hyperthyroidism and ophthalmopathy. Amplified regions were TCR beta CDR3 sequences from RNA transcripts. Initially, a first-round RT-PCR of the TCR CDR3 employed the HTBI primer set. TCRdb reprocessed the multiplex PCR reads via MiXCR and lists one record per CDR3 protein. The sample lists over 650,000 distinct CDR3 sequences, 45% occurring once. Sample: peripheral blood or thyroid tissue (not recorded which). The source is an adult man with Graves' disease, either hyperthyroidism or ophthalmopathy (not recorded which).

The CDR3 nucleotides are TGCGGCCCTCCACAGGGAGGCGCTGGGGCCAACGTCCTGACTTTC. It yields the protein CGPPQGGAGANVLTF. This chain uses TRBV20-1 with TRBJ2-6; D tentatively reads TRBD1 or TRBD2 (6 bases each). Germline V gives CDR1 DFQATT, CDR2 SNEGSKA (reference sequence). CDR3 length: 15 residues.

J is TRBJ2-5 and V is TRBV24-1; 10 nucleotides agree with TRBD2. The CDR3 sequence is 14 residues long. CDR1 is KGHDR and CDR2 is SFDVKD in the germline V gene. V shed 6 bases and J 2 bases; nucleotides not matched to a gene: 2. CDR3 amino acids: CATSWTSGQETQYF. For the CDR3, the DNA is TGTGCCACCAGTTGGACTAGCGGACAAGAGACCCAGTACTTC.

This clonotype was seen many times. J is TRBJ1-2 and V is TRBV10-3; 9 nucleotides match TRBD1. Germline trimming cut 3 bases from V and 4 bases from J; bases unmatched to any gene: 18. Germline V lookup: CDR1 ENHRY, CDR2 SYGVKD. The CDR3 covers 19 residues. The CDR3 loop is CAISDPAPGQGVAGYGYTF. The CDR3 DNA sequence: TGTGCCATCAGTGACCCAGCGCCGGGACAGGGCGTTGCAGGCTATGGCTACACCTTC.

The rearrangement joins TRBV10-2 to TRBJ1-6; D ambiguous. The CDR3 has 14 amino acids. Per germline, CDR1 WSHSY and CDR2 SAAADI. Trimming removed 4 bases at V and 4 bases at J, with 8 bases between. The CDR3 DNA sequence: TGCGCCAGCAGTGGGGCTGGGTATAATTCACCCCTCCACTTT. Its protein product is CASSGAGYNSPLHF.